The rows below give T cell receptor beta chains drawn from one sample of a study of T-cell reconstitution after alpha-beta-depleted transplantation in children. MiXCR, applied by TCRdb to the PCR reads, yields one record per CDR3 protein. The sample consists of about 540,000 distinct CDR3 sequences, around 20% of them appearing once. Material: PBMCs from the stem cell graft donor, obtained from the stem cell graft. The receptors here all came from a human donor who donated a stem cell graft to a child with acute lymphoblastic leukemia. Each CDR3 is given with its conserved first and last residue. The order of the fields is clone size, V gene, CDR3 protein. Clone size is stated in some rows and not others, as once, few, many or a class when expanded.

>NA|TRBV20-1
CSARDDLREGVTGELFF
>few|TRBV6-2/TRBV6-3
CASSYSIAQGGQETQYF
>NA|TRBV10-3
CAISESFLAGLAKNIQYF
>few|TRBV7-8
CASSPFTAGGFTGELFF
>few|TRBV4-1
CASSPQRTQNYNSPLHF
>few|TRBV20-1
CSAPKGRTGTSNQPQHF
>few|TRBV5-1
CASSPDRNEKLFF
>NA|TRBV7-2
CASSDSGSRTGELFF
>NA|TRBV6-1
CASSKRTSGYNEQFF
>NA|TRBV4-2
CASSQTDRDGRTIYF
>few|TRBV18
CASSPSDTNYGYTF
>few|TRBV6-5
CASSYLTGSATEAFF
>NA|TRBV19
CASSMGRRSSEIPRTDTQYF
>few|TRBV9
CASSVSDSSGNTIYF
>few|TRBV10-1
CASSERQRGLSGVDRNTEAFF
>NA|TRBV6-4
CASRTGREEPKPNTGELFF
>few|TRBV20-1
CSAGVAGGSYEQYF
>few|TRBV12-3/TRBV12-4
CASSRGGTLNYGYTF
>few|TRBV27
CASSTGLAAGEQFF
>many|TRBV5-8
CASSLGVGLAYNEQFF
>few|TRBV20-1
CSAGGRWEQYF
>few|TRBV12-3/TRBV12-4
CASRTPSYEQYF
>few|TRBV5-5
CASSLITSGRDYEQFF
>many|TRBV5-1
CASSSFLRQGAGETQYF
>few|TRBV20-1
CSAPRLAPQETQYF
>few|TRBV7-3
CASSPRSGKLNEQFF
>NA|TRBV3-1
CASSAGTSGVQSTQYF
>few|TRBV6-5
CASSYARQMNTEAFF
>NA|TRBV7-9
CASSSDPESHQPQHF
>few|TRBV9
CASSDGTRPYNEQFF
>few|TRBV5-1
CASSLDKPQETQYF
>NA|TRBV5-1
CASSLVAGQGDREKLFF
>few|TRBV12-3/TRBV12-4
CASSYPRAGGGYEQFF
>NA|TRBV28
CASTPILGLAGVRFF
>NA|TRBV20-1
CSAGDTDQPQHF
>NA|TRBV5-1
CASSLGTGNSNEQFF
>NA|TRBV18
CASSPFAGVLETQYF
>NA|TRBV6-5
CASSYTSGYNEQFF
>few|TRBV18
CASSPKLAGVGSTDTQYF
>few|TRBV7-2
CASSPARRERAYEQYF
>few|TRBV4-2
CASSQLGANEQFF
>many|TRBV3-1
CASSQGLGLYEQYF
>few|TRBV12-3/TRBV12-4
CASTNRQGGYTEAFF
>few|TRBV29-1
CSVGGTYSNQPQHF
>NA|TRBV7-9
CASSLVFGSQHEQYF
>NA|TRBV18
CASSPSAGGPYEQYF
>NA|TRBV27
CASSPNTGYYNEQFF
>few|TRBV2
CASSEEAGPPYNEQFF
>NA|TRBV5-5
CASSWWAGISQETQYF
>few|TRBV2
CASTTVAQPQHF
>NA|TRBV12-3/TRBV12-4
CASSFYGNQPQHF
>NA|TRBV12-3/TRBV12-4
CASSLAAGAGNTIYF
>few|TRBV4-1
CASSHPLTRTNEQFF
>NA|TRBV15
CATTPDMGAYEQYF